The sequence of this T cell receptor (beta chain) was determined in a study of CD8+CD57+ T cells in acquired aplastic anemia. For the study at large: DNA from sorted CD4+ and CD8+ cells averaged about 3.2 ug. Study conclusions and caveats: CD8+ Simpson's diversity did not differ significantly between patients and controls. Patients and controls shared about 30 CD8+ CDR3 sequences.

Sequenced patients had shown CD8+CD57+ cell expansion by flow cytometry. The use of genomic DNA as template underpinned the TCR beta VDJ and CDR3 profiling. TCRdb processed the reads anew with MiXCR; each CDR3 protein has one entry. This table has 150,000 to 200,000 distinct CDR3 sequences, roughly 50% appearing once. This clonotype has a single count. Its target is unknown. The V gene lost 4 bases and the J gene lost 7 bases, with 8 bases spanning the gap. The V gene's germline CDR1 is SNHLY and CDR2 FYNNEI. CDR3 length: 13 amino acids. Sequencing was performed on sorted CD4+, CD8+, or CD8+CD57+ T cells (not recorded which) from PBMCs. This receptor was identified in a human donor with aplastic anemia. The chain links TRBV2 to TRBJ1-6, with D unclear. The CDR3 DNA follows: TGTGCCAGCAGTGGGAATTCGAATTCACCCCTCCACTTT. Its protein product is CASSGNSNSPLHF.